The following is a T cell receptor beta chain sequence with its context. Its recognized antigen is unknown. With the read ending 3 residues before the CDR3 end, the germline J gene is used to fill in that end. V is trimmed back by 7 bases and J by 1 base, and the junction contains 9 bases that no gene match accounts for. The CDR3 runs 15 residues from the cysteine to the phenylalanine. Sequencing covers 36 bases of the CDR3, shown here with the frame starting at base 1. According to the germline V gene, CDR1 reads SNHLY and CDR2 reads FYNNEI. Equivalent amounts of genomic DNA from CVID and control samples were used as sequencing input. For every sample, a 60 bp segment covering the rearranged TCRbeta CDR3 region was amplified and then sequenced. The immunoSEQ assay, a bias-corrected multiplex PCR with high-throughput sequencing, was employed for TCRbeta amplification. From the authors' description of their analysis: Every unique nucleotide sequence counted as a clone and was annotated with V, D and J genes, copy number and frequency. Sequences were labeled productive if in frame, and non-productive if out of frame or containing stop codons. Clonality was calculated from Shannon's entropy as previously described. Mean CDR3 Kyte-Doolittle hydropathy was derived from the predicted amino acid sequences of productive clones. Using the R hclust function, scaled V gene usage was clustered hierarchically with Manhattan distance and complete linkage. To assess clone sharing by CDR3 amino acid sequence, 12 repertoires per group were resampled over 100 rounds. The repertoires were screened for roughly 70 published EBV-specific TCRbeta sequences and roughly 250 published CMV-specific TCRbeta sequences. A couple of CVID samples that yielded fewer than 10,000 sequences were excluded from the analysis, so approximately 38 CVID repertoires were retained. This immuneACCESS table, as held by TCRdb, lists in-frame sequences with V and J called but not all clones. Of the missing ones, under half trace to an unresolved V gene in checked studies; the others have no known cause. The V and J calls and clone size come from that table; D and trimming were worked out from the DNA. This sample includes approximately 20,000 clones, and none of them was observed just once. Approximately 2.5% of the sample is held by the ten biggest clonotypes.

The data originate from a study of T cell clonality in common variable immunodeficiency (dated by TCRdb to the mid-2010s). Standard criteria, namely reduction of serum IgG, IgA and/or IgM below the normal range together with specific antibody deficiency, were applied for the diagnosis of CVID. A total of roughly 46 subjects (approximately 15 female and around 29 male; age range roughly 9 to 64 years, mean age around 41) were included in the CVID group. Predominantly Caucasian heritage was noted among both the CVID patients and the healthy controls. All CVID subjects had received replacement immunoglobulin therapy for at least one year at the time of study participation. When blood was collected, none of the CVID subjects were ill or on immunomodulatory or immunosuppressive medication. Heparinized peripheral whole blood samples of about 5 to 9 ml were collected from each donor. TCRbeta CDR3 repertoires were sequenced from genomic DNA of adults with common variable immune deficiency (CVID) and healthy adult controls. Diluted blood was subjected to density centrifugation over Hypaque 1077 or Ficoll-Paque for isolation of peripheral blood mononuclear cells. Genomic DNA was extracted from unsorted mononuclear cells by Qiagen column purification or by a centrifugation-based method.

What the authors observed across the whole study: The authors noted that sequencing repertoires of T cell subpopulations would be needed to clarify what caused the increased clonality in CVID. Increased TCRbeta clonality was found in CVID subjects compared with healthy controls (t-test p = 0.018), with the increase being most characteristic of about a third of subjects. Fewer deletions and N-nucleotide insertions were reportedly observed in CVID TCRbeta sequences, and highly modified clones with 13 or more V deletions were reportedly absent from CVID TCRbeta sequences. Differences among patients in the CVID cohort limited the correlations between repertoire features and clinical complications. Healthy controls shared more TCRbeta clones with each other than CVID subjects shared among themselves (p < 0.0001). Although equal DNA input was used, an average of roughly 89,000 unique sequences per sample was obtained for controls, compared with some 34,000 for CVID samples.

Recombination linked TRBV2 to TRBJ2-7; TRBD1 aligns with 8 central bases. The sequencing input was peripheral blood mononuclear cells. The TCR sequence derives from a human donor with common variable immunodeficiency. The sequenced part of the CDR3 DNA is TGTGCCAGCACCGGGACAGGTCTCGAATCCTACGAG. This encodes CASTGTGLESYE. The complete CDR3 sequence is CASTGTGLESYEQYF.